Sequencing of this T cell receptor beta chain was carried out in a study of shared clonotypes between healthy human individuals. Study-wide background: For every donor, three CD4 naive, three CD4 memory, two CD8 naive and one CD8 memory plates were used.

Donors were healthy HIV-negative adults without recent acute infections or vaccinations. As concerns this clone: Antigen unknown.

Germline-derived CDR1 and CDR2 are LGHNT and FRNRAP. V dropped 6 bases and J dropped 1 base, with 12 bases sitting between them. CDR3 length: 14 amino acids. Every subset's genomic DNA went evenly onto several immunoSEQ plates. Sequencing was performed with immunoSEQ multiplex PCR; in TCRdb, only in-frame clones are kept and a portion is missing. In the table there are some 1,100,000 clones, approximately 80% of which are singletons. General observations from the study: Sampling included only blood; tissue repertoires likely differ.

This TCR came from a young man in good health. Some clones in this sample may be carry-over from other donors' samples. This chain connects TRBV12-5 to TRBJ2-5, with D hard to call. The source material was memory CD4+ T cells from PBMCs. Subset defined: CD45RA-negative fraction. In DNA form, the CDR3 reads TGTGCTAGTGGAGATAGTTGGGGCCAAGAGACCCAGTACTTC. Translated: CASGDSWGQETQYF.